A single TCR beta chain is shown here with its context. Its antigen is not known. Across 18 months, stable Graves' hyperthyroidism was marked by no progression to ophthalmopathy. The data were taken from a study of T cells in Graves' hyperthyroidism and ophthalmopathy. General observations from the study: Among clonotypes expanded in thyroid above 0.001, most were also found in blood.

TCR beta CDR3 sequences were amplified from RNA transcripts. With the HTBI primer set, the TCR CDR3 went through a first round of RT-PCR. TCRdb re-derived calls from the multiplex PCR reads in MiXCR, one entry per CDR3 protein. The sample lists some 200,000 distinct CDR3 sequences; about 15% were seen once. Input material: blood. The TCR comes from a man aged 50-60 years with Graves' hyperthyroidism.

The CDR3, as DNA: TGCAGTGCTAGGCGGGGGGTAGCTAACTATGGCTACACCTTC. The encoded protein is CSARRGVANYGYTF. This chain connects TRBV20-1 to TRBJ1-2, with D maybe TRBD1 (5 bases). The V end was cut by 3 bases, the J end by 0 bases, with 11 bases between. Germline CDR1 DFQATT, CDR2 SNEGSKA (reference sequence). The CDR3 contains 14 residues.